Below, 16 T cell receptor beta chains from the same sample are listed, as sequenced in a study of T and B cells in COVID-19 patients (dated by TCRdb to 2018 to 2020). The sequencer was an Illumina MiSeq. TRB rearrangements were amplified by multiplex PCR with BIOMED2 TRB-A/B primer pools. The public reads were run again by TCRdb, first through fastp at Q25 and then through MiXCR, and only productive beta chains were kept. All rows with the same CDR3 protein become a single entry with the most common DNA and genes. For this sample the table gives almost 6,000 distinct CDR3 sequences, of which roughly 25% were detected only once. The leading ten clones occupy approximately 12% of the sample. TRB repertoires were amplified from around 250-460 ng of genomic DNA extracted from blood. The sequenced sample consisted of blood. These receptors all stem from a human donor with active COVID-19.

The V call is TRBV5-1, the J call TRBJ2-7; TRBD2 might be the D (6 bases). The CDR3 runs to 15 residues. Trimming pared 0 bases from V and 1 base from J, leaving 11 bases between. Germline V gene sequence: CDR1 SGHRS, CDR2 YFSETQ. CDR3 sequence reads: CASSLEWRGSYEQYF. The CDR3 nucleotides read TGCGCCAGCAGCTTGGAATGGCGGGGATCCTACGAGCAGTACTTC.

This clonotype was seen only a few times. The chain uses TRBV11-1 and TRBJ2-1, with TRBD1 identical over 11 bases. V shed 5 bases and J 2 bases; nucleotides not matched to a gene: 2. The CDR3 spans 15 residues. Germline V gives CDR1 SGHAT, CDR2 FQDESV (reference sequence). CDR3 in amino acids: CASSAGQGAYNEQFF. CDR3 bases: TGTGCCAGCAGCGCGGGACAGGGGGCCTACAATGAGCAGTTCTTC.

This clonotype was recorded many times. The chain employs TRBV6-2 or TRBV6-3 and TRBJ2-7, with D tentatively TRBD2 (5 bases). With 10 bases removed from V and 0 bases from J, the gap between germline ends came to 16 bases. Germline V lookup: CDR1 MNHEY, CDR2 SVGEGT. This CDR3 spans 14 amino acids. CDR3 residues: CAISRGGSSYEQYF. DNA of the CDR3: TGTGCCATCTCCCGGGGTGGGAGCTCCTACGAGCAGTACTTC.

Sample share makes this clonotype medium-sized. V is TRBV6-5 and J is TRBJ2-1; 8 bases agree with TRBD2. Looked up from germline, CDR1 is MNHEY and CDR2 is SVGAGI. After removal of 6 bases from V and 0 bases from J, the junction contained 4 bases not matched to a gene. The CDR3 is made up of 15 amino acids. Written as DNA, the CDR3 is TGTGCCAGCAGCCCCAGCGGGAGCTCCTACAATGAGCAGTTCTTC. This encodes CASSPSGSSYNEQFF.

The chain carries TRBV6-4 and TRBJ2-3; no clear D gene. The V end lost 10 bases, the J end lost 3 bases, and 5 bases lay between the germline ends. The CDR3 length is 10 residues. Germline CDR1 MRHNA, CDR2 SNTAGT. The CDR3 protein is CATRTDTQYF. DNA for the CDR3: TGTGCCACCCGGACAGATACGCAGTATTTT.

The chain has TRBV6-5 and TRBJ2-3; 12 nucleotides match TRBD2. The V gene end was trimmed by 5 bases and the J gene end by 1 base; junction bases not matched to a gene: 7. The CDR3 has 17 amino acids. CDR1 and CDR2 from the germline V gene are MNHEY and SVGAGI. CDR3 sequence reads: CASSRLAGVVGTDTQYF. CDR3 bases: TGTGCCAGCAGTCGACTAGCGGGAGTGGTCGGCACAGATACGCAGTATTTT.

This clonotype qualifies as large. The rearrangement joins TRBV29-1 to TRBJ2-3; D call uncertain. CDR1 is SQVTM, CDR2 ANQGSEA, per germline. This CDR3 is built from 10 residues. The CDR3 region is CSLGADTQYF. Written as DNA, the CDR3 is TGCAGTCTCGGAGCAGATACGCAGTATTTT.

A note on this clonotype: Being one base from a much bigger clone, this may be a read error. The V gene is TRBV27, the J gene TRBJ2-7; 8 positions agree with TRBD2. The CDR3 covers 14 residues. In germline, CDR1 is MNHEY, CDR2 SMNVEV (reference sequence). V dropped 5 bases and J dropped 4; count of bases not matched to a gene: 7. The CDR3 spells CASSETSAPYEQYF. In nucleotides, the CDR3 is TGTGCCAGCAGTGAGACTAGCGCACCTTACGAGCAGTACTTC.

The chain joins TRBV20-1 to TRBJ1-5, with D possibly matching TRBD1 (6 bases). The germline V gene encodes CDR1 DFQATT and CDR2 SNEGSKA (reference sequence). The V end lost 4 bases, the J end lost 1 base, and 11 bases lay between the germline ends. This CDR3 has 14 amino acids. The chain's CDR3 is CSATGAWSNQPQHF. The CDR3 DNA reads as TGCAGTGCTACAGGGGCGTGGAGCAATCAGCCCCAGCATTTT.

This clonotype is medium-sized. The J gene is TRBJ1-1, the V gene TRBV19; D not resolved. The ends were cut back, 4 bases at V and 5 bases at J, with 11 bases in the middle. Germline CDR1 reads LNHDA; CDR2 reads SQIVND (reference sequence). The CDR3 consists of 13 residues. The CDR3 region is CASSRGVETEAFF. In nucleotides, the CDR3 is TGTGCCAGTAGTAGGGGAGTTGAGACTGAAGCTTTCTTT.

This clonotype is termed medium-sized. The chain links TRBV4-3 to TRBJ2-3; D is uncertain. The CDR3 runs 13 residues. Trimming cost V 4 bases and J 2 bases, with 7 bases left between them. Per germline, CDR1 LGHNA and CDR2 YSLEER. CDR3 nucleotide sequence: TGCGCCAGCAGCCTATTAATCACAGATACGCAGTATTTT. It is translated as CASSLLITDTQYF.

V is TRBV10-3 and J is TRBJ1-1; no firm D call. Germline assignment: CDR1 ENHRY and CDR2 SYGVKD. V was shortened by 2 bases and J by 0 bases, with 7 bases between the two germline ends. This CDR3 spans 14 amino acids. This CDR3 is CAISEGQLNTEAFF. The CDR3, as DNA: TGTGCCATCAGTGAGGGGCAGTTGAACACTGAAGCTTTCTTT.

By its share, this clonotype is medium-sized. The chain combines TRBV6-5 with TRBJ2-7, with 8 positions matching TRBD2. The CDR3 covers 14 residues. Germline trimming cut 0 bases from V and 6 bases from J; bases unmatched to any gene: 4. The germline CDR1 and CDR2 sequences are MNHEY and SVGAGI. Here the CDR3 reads CASSYSGGVSEQYF. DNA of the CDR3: TGTGCCAGCAGTTACTCCGGGGGGGTAAGCGAGCAGTACTTC.

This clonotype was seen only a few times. This chain's CDR3 is CASSTRLAGANTEAFF. The CDR3, as DNA: TGTGCCAGTAGTACAAGACTAGCGGGGGCGAACACTGAAGCTTTCTTT. The rearrangement joins TRBV19 to TRBJ1-1, with D possibly matching TRBD1 (6 bases). This CDR3 has 16 amino acids. Germline V CDR1 and CDR2: LNHDA, SQIVND (reference sequence). The germline V and J ends were trimmed by 4 bases and 1 base, with 16 bases remaining between them.

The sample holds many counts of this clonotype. DNA of the CDR3: TGTGCCTGGGGAAGAAGCTCCTACGAGCAGTACTTC. It yields the protein CAWGRSSYEQYF. The chain joins TRBV30 to TRBJ2-7; D not resolved. V dropped 5 bases and J dropped 0 bases, with 8 bases sitting between them. Germline V gene lookup returns CDR1 GTSNPN and CDR2 SVGIG (reference sequence). The CDR3 runs 12 residues.

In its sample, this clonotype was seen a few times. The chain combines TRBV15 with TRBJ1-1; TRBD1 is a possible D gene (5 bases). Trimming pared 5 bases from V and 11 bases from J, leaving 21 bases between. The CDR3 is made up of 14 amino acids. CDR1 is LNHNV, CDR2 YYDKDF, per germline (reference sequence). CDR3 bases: TGTGCCACCAGCGCTGGGACTCGCCAACGGCGTGCTTTCTTT. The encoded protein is CATSAGTRQRRAFF.